What follows describes a single TCR beta chain. Profiled with immunoSEQ multiplex PCR; TCRdb holds only in-frame clones, not every one. The repertoire has about 74,000 clones, 84% of them found once; the top ten carry about 37%. This CDR3 is built from 14 residues. Trimming stripped 5 bases from V and 6 bases from J, with 17 bases between. The germline V gene has CDR1 MDHEN and CDR2 SYDVKM. This sample is drawn from a study of blood T cell repertoires in COVID-19. Study details: The cDNA or gDNA used as material had been derived from T cells, B-cell-depleted T cells, or PBMCs.

This chain connects TRBV28 to TRBJ2-7, with D possibly TRBD1 on 7 matching bases. The origin of this receptor is a man between 65 and 79 years old with acute or convalescent COVID-19. The specimen sequenced was peripheral blood. CDR3 region: CASSGRTGLSEQYF. CDR3 nucleotide sequence: TGTGCCAGCAGTGGGAGGACAGGCCTTTCCGAGCAGTACTTC.